The clone carrying this T cell receptor (beta chain) was detected a few times. The CDR3 contains 14 residues. CDR1 is LGHNA, CDR2 YNFKEQ, per germline. Trimming stripped 0 bases from V and 2 bases from J, with 7 bases between. TCRdb analysed the RT-PCR reads with MiXCR anew, one entry per CDR3 protein. Among approximately 720,000 distinct CDR3 sequences listed, 12% to 15% were seen once. This sequence originates from a female donor in good health, serving as a healthy control. The chain recombines TRBV4-2 with TRBJ1-2; D unresolved. Sequencing was performed on memory CD4+ T cells from blood. CDR3 amino acids: CASSQDNRNYGYTF. The CDR3 nucleotides read TGTGCCAGCAGCCAAGACAACAGAAACTATGGCTACACCTTC.